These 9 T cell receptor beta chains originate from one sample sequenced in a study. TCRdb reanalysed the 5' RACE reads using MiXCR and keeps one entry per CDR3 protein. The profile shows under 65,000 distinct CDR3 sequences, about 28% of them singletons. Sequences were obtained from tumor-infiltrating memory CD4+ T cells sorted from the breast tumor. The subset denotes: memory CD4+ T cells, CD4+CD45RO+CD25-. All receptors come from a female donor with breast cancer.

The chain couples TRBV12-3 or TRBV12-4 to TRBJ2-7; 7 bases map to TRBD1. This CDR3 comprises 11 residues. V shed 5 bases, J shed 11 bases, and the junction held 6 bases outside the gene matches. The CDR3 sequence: CASSRTGVKYF. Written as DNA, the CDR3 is TGTGCCAGCAGTCGTACAGGGGTAAAGTACTTC.

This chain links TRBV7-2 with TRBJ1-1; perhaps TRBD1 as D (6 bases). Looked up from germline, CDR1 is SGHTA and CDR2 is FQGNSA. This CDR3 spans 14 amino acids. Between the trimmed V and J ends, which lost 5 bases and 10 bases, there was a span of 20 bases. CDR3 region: CASSARSGDLGAFF. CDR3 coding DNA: TGTGCCAGCAGCGCCCGTTCAGGGGATCTGGGAGCTTTCTTT.

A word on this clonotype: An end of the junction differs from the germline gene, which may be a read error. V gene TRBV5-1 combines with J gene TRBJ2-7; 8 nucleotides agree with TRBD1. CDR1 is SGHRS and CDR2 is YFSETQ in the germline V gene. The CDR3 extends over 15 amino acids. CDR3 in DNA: TGCGCCAGCAGCCCGGGACAGGCCCCAACCTACAAGCAGTACTTC. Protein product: CASSPGQAPTYKQYF.

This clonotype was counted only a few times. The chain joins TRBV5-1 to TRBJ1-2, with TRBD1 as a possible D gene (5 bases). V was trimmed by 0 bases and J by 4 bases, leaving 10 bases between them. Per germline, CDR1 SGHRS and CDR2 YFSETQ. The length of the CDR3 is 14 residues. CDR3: CASSLGGLAYGYTF. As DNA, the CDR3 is TGCGCCAGCAGCTTGGGGGGACTCGCCTATGGCTACACCTTC.

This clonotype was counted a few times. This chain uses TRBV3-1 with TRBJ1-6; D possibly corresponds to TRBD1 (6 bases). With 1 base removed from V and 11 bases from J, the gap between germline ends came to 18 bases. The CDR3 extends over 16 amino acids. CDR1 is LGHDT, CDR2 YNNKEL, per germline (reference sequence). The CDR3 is CASSQGLDTKGAPLHF. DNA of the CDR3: TGTGCCAGCAGCCAAGGTCTGGACACGAAGGGGGCACCCCTCCACTTT.

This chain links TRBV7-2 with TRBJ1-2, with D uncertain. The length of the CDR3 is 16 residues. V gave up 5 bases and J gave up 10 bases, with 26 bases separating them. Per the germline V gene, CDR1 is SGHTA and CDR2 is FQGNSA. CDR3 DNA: TGTGCCAGCAGCCCAACACGGGGTAGCCGAATCAGTACCTACACCTTC. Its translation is CASSPTRGSRISTYTF.

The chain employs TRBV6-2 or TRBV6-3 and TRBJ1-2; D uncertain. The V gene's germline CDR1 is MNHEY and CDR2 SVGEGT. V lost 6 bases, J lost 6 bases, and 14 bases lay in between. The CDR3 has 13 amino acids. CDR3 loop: CASSLLGVDGYTF. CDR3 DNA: TGTGCCAGCAGCCTCCTCGGGGTAGATGGCTACACCTTC.

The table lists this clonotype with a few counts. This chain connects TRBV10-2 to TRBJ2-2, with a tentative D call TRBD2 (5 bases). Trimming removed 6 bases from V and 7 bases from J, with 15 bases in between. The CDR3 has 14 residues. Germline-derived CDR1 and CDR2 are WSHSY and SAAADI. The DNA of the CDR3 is TGCGCCAGCAGATTTGGGGAGTTCGTCGGGGAGCTGTTTTTT. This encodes CASRFGEFVGELFF.

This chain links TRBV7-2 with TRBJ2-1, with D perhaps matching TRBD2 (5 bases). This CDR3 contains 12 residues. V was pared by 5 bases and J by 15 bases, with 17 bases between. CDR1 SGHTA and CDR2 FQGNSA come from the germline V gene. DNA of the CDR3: TGTGCCAGCAGCGTAGGACTCAATCCCCCGTTCTTC. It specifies CASSVGLNPPFF.